This passage covers 30 T cell receptor beta chains from one sample sequenced in a study of blood T cell repertoires in COVID-19. The method was immunoSEQ multiplex PCR; TCRdb's version includes in-frame clones alone and lacks a portion of them. The table includes about 140,000 clones, around 82% detected once. The sequenced sample consisted of PBMCs or T cells enriched from blood (not recorded which). These receptors came from a woman aged 45 to 65 who had recovered from COVID-19.

CDR3 coding DNA: TGTGCCACCCTGTTGGACAGGGGCTATGGCTACACCTTC. Translated, it gives CATLLDRGYGYTF. V and J are TRBV27 and TRBJ1-2, with TRBD1 identical over 9 bases. Unmatched junction bases numbered 7, after V lost 10 bases and J lost 4 bases. CDR3 length equals 13 residues. Germline lookup yields CDR1 MNHEY and CDR2 SMNVEV (reference sequence).

This clone has only a few counts. V and J are TRBV19 and TRBJ1-5; D gene ambiguous. CDR1 LNHDA and CDR2 SQIVND come from the germline V gene (reference sequence). The CDR3 contains 13 residues. V was pared by 6 bases and J by 3 bases, with 9 bases between. CDR3 protein: CASSPSPNQPQHF. CDR3 DNA sequence: TGTGCCAGTAGCCCAAGCCCCAATCAGCCCCAGCATTTT. Together with reference TRBV19 and TRBJ1-5, the CDR3 gives the full variable domain: DGGITQSPKYLFRKEGQNVTLSCEQNLNHDAMYWYRQDPGQGLRLIYYSQIVNDFQKGDIAEGYSVSREKKESFPLTVTSAQKNPTAFYLCASSPSPNQPQHFGDGTRLSIL.

Notes on this clone: Other DNA sequences in this sample translate to the same CDR3. The chain uses TRBV27 and TRBJ1-2, with TRBD1 matching 7 bases. Germline trimming cut 2 bases from V and 4 bases from J; bases unmatched to any gene: 1. The germline V gene encodes CDR1 MNHEY and CDR2 SMNVEV (reference sequence). This CDR3 comprises 13 residues. For the CDR3, the DNA is TGTGCCAGCAGTTTAAGACAGGGCTATGGCTACACCTTC. It translates to CASSLRQGYGYTF.

There are a few counts of this clone. CDR3 DNA sequence: TGTGCCACATCCGGGGGACTGAACACTGAAGCTTTCTTT. It encodes CATSGGLNTEAFF. This chain links TRBV30 with TRBJ1-1; possibly TRBD1 for D (5 bases). The CDR3 spans 13 residues. The ends were cut back, 8 bases at V and 0 bases at J, with 13 bases in the middle. Germline V CDR1 and CDR2: GTSNPN, SVGIG (reference sequence).

This clone came up once. V usage is TRBV11-1 and J usage is TRBJ2-1; D might be TRBD1 (6 bases). Per the germline V gene, CDR1 is SGHAT and CDR2 is FQDESV (reference sequence). This CDR3 has 15 amino acids. V gave up 2 bases and J gave up 8 bases, with 16 bases separating them. The CDR3 is CASSLLGGSGDEQFF. CDR3 in DNA: TGTGCCAGCAGCTTACTAGGGGGATCCGGGGATGAGCAGTTCTTC.

This clone has only one observation. The rearrangement links TRBV10-2 to TRBJ1-1, with 9 bases fitting TRBD1. Germline values: CDR1 WSHSY, CDR2 SAAADI. The V and J ends lost 7 bases and 1 base, in that order; junction bases with no gene match: 16. The CDR3 runs to 18 residues. CDR3 amino acids: CASTGPPDRGRENTEAFF. CDR3 coding DNA: TGCGCCAGCACCGGGCCCCCGGACAGGGGCCGTGAGAACACTGAAGCTTTCTTT.

V is TRBV2 and J is TRBJ1-6; 7 nucleotides match TRBD1. The V and J ends lost 7 bases and 4 bases, in that order; junction bases with no gene match: 7. The germline V gene has CDR1 SNHLY and CDR2 FYNNEI. The CDR3 runs 15 residues. The DNA of the CDR3 is TGTGCCAGCAACACACAGGGGAATTATAATTCACCCCTCCACTTT. It translates to CASNTQGNYNSPLHF.

The chain links TRBV28 to TRBJ1-6; D ambiguous. CDR1 and CDR2 from the germline V gene are MDHEN and SYDVKM. V shed 2 bases and J shed 10 bases, with 3 bases lying between them. The CDR3 has 11 amino acids. The CDR3, as DNA: TGTGCCAGCAGTTTAGCGTCACCCCTCCACTTT. Its translation: CASSLASPLHF. The complete variable domain, with remaining parts taken from reference TRBV28 and TRBJ1-6, reads DVKVTQSSRYLVKRTGEKVFLECVQDMDHENMFWYRQDPGLGLRLIYFSYDVKMKEKGDIPEGYSVSREKKERFSLILESASTNQTSMYLCASSLASPLHFGNGTRLTVT.

The count of this clone is one. V gene TRBV9 combines with J gene TRBJ1-4; TRBD1 agrees at 8 bases. J gave up 3 bases and V 1 base, and 8 bases lay outside the gene matches. This CDR3 comprises 17 residues. Germline values: CDR1 SGDLS, CDR2 YYNGEE. The CDR3 nucleotides are TGTGCCAGCAGCGTAAGACAAGAGACAGGGGCTAATGAAAAACTGTTTTTT. Encoded protein: CASSVRQETGANEKLFF.

As concerns this clone: An end of the junction does not agree with germline; a read error may underlie this. Within the sample, other DNA sequences also encode this same CDR3. V gene TRBV4-1 combines with J gene TRBJ2-5; 10 bases are a match to TRBD2. This CDR3 has 16 amino acids. The V gene's germline CDR1 is MGHRA and CDR2 YSYEKL. This chain's CDR3 is CASSQDIGLAAETQYF. Here the CDR3 DNA reads TGCGCCAGCAGTCAAGACATTGGACTAGCGGCGGAGACCCAGTACTTC.

The table lists this clone with a count of one. At the DNA level, this CDR3 is encoded by other sequences in the same sample as well. The chain has TRBV18 and TRBJ1-1; D ambiguous. CDR1 and CDR2 (germline): KGHSH, LQKENI. This CDR3 contains 13 residues. The V end lost 3 bases, the J end lost 1 base, and 6 bases lay between the germline ends. CDR3 in amino acids: CASSPPENTEAFF. The DNA of the CDR3 is TGTGCCAGCTCACCCCCAGAGAACACTGAAGCTTTCTTT.

The rearrangement joins TRBV28 to TRBJ2-7; 7 bases align to TRBD1. Germline-derived CDR1 and CDR2 are MDHEN and SYDVKM. After removal of 6 bases from V and 4 bases from J, the junction contained 15 bases not matched to a gene. The CDR3 totals 16 residues. The CDR3 here is CASSRPRGQGGYEQYF. The DNA for the CDR3 is TGTGCCAGCAGCCGACCGAGGGGGCAAGGGGGTTACGAGCAGTACTTC.

This chain links TRBV5-1 with TRBJ2-7, with 9 bases lining up with TRBD1. With V trimmed by 2 bases and J by 4 bases, 4 bases remained unmatched. CDR1 SGHRS and CDR2 YFSETQ come from the germline V gene. The CDR3 contains 14 residues. The CDR3 DNA is TGCGCCAGCAGCTTCCCGGGACAGGGTTACGAGCAGTACTTC. As protein: CASSFPGQGYEQYF.

The chain links TRBV18 to TRBJ1-1, with D tentatively TRBD1 (6 bases). V lost 3 bases, J lost 7 bases, and 6 bases lay in between. The CDR3 sequence is 11 residues long. Per germline, CDR1 KGHSH and CDR2 LQKENI. The CDR3 here is CASSPRGEAFF. CDR3 sequence (DNA): TGTGCCAGCTCACCCAGGGGTGAAGCTTTCTTT. The whole variable domain, remainder taken from reference TRBV18 and TRBJ1-1, is NAGVMQNPRHLVRRRGQEARLRCSPMKGHSHVYWYRQLPEEGLKFMVYLQKENIIDESGMPKERFSAEFPKEGPSILRIQQVVRGDSAAYFCASSPRGEAFFGQGTRLTVV.

The chain combines TRBV20-1 with TRBJ1-4, with 7 bases fitting TRBD1. V lost 3 bases and J lost 8; bases outside the gene matches: 6. CDR1 and CDR2 from the germline V gene are DFQATT and SNEGSKA (reference sequence). The CDR3 loop spans 13 amino acids. CDR3 sequence reads: CSASRDSKEKLFF. Written as DNA, the CDR3 is TGCAGTGCTAGTAGGGACAGTAAGGAAAAACTGTTTTTT.

This clone was recorded a few times. The rearrangement uses TRBV7-2 and TRBJ2-7, with a tentative D call TRBD2 (6 bases). CDR3 length: 15 residues. V was pared by 0 bases and J by 7 bases, with 16 bases between. Per germline, CDR1 SGHTA and CDR2 FQGNSA. CDR3: CASSLALTSQYEQYF. DNA of the CDR3: TGTGCCAGCAGCTTAGCGCTAACTAGCCAGTATGAGCAGTACTTC.

This rearrangement joins TRBV4-2 to TRBJ1-3; the match to TRBD1 covers 7 bases. Germline CDR1 reads LGHNA; CDR2 reads YNFKEQ. The V gene end was trimmed by 0 bases and the J gene end by 0 bases; junction bases not matched to a gene: 5. The CDR3 has 17 residues. The CDR3 nucleotides are TGTGCCAGCAGCCAAGAAAAGGGGGCATCCTCTGGAAACACCATATATTTT. Its translation is CASSQEKGASSGNTIYF.

The chain has TRBV28 and TRBJ1-1; tentative D call: TRBD1 (6 bases). Germline V gene lookup returns CDR1 MDHEN and CDR2 SYDVKM. The CDR3 runs 14 residues. V was pared by 4 bases and J by 4 bases, with 13 bases between. The CDR3 nucleotides are TGTGCCAGCAGTTCATTTACAGGGATCACTGAAGCTTTCTTT. Amino acids: CASSSFTGITEAFF. Supplemented by reference TRBV28 and TRBJ1-1, the full variable domain reads DVKVTQSSRYLVKRTGEKVFLECVQDMDHENMFWYRQDPGLGLRLIYFSYDVKMKEKGDIPEGYSVSREKKERFSLILESASTNQTSMYLCASSSFTGITEAFFGQGTRLTVV.

The V call is TRBV7-8, the J call TRBJ1-6, with a tentative D call TRBD1 (5 bases). Trimming cost V 3 bases and J 6 bases, with 9 bases left between them. CDR1 is SGHVS, CDR2 FQNEAQ, per germline. This CDR3 spans 14 amino acids. CDR3 nucleotide sequence: TGTGCCAGCAGCTTGACAGTGACTAATTCACCCCTCCACTTT. This sequence encodes CASSLTVTNSPLHF. Full variable domain (missing parts from reference TRBV7-8 and TRBJ1-6): GAGVSQSPRYKVAKRGQDVALRCDPISGHVSLFWYQQALGQGPEFLTYFQNEAQLDKSGLPSDRFFAERPEGSVSTLKIQRTQQEDSAVYLCASSLTVTNSPLHFGNGTRLTVT.

The chain uses TRBV11-3 and TRBJ1-3; maybe TRBD1 (6 bases). Trimming left V 5 bases short and J 0 bases short, with 17 bases between. The CDR3 runs 17 residues. Germline values: CDR1 SGHNT, CDR2 YENEEA. CDR3 sequence: CASSPGEGVNSGNTIYF. The DNA of the CDR3 is TGTGCCAGCAGCCCCGGAGAGGGGGTTAACTCTGGAAACACCATATATTTT.

The rearrangement links TRBV28 to TRBJ1-1; a weak D match, TRBD1 (6 bases). The CDR3 has 16 amino acids. V lost 2 bases and J lost 0, with 13 bases in between. Germline V lookup: CDR1 MDHEN, CDR2 SYDVKM. The CDR3 loop reads CASSLILGQMNTEAFF. The CDR3 DNA follows: TGTGCCAGCAGTTTAATTCTGGGACAAATGAACACTGAAGCTTTCTTT.

This sequence joins TRBV5-1 and TRBJ2-7; D might be TRBD1 (6 bases). The germline gives CDR1 SGHRS, CDR2 YFSETQ. The CDR3 runs 16 residues. The V gene lost 4 bases and the J gene lost 1 base, with 18 bases spanning the gap. CDR3 bases: TGCGCCAGCAGCATTAACCGGACAGAAATTTCCTACGAGCAGTACGTC. The encoded protein is CASSINRTEISYEQYV.

This chain uses TRBV2 with TRBJ1-1, with D unresolved. Trimming took off 8 bases at V and 8 bases at J, with 12 bases between the two ends. This CDR3 is 11 amino acids long. Germline CDR1 reads SNHLY; CDR2 reads FYNNEI. The CDR3, as DNA: TGTGCCAGCGTCTATCAGGTCGAAGCTTTCTTT. Amino acid sequence: CASVYQVEAFF.

This chain connects TRBV18 to TRBJ1-5; 8 bases map to TRBD1. Germline V gene data show CDR1 as KGHSH and CDR2 as LQKENI. V shed 5 bases and J 0 bases; nucleotides not matched to a gene: 3. This CDR3 is 15 amino acids long. In DNA form, the CDR3 reads TGTGCCAGCTCAATGGGGACAGGTAGCAATCAGCCCCAGCATTTT. It yields the protein CASSMGTGSNQPQHF.

V and J are TRBV28 and TRBJ2-7; D unclear. The CDR3 consists of 11 residues. With 6 bases removed from V and 3 bases from J, the gap between germline ends came to 6 bases. Germline V CDR1 and CDR2: MDHEN, SYDVKM. The CDR3 spells CASSSSYEQYF. DNA for the CDR3: TGTGCCAGCAGCTCGAGCTACGAGCAGTACTTC.

The rearrangement joins TRBV6-6 to TRBJ2-3; possible D gene TRBD1, 6 bases. Between the trimmed V and J ends, which lost 5 bases and 4 bases, there was a span of 19 bases. The CDR3 is made up of 16 amino acids. CDR1 and CDR2 from the germline V gene are MNHNY and SVGAGI (reference sequence). CDR3 DNA sequence: TGTGCCAGCAGTCAACCAAGGGGGAGAGGCTCAGATACGCAGTATTTT. This translates into CASSQPRGRGSDTQYF.

Of note for this clone: Other DNA sequences in this sample translate to the same CDR3. The gene calls are TRBV15 and TRBJ1-5; possibly TRBD1 for D (6 bases). V lost 0 bases, J lost 0 bases, and 6 bases lay in between. The CDR3 is 15 residues long. Germline V gene sequence: CDR1 LNHNV, CDR2 YYDKDF (reference sequence). CDR3 in amino acids: CATSRDRGSNQPQHF. For the CDR3, the DNA is TGTGCCACCAGCAGAGACAGGGGTAGCAATCAGCCCCAGCATTTT. Supplemented by reference TRBV15 and TRBJ1-5, the full variable domain reads DAMVIQNPRYQVTQFGKPVTLSCSQTLNHNVMYWYQQKSSQAPKLLFHYYDKDFNNEADTPDNFQSRRPNTSFCFLDIRSPGLGDTAMYLCATSRDRGSNQPQHFGDGTRLSIL.

The count of this clone is one. J is TRBJ1-2 and V is TRBV30; D not certain. The CDR3 extends over 14 amino acids. Trimming cost V 4 bases and J 0 bases, with 12 bases left between them. Germline V lookup: CDR1 GTSNPN, CDR2 SVGIG (reference sequence). This CDR3 is CAWTGLFTNYGYTF. The CDR3 bases are TGTGCCTGGACAGGTTTATTCACTAACTATGGCTACACCTTC.

The chain has TRBV5-5 and TRBJ2-2; possibly TRBD1 for D (6 bases). Germline CDR1 reads SGHKS; CDR2 reads YYEKEE (reference sequence). The CDR3 runs to 20 residues. The V end lost 1 base, the J end lost 7 bases, and 29 bases lay between the germline ends. CDR3 sequence (DNA): TGTGCCAGCAGCTTGTTTTCCCCAACGCTGACAGGTGCACGGAGCGGGGAGCTGTTTTTT. Residues: CASSLFSPTLTGARSGELFF.

The V call is TRBV5-5, the J call TRBJ1-2; 7 bases are a match to TRBD1. The CDR3 loop spans 12 amino acids. Germline V CDR1 and CDR2: SGHKS, YYEKEE (reference sequence). V gave up 1 base and J gave up 9 bases; unmatched junction bases: 3. This CDR3 reads CASSLTQGRYTF. The CDR3 DNA is TGTGCCAGCAGCTTGACACAGGGGCGCTACACCTTC.